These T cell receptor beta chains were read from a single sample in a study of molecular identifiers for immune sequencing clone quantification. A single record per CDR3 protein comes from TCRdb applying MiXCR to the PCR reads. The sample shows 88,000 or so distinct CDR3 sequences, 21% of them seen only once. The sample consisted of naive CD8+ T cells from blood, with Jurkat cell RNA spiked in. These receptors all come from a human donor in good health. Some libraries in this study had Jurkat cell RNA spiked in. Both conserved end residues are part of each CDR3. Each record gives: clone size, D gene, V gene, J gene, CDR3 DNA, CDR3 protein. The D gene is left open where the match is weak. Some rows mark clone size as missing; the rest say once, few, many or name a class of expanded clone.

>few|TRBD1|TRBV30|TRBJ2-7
TGTGCCTGGAAGTTCGGTGCAGGGGGCTCCTACGAGCAGTACTTC
CAWKFGAGGSYEQYF
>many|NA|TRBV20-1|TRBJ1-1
TGCAGTGCTAGTGCAGGGATGAACACTGAAGCTTTCTTT
CSASAGMNTEAFF
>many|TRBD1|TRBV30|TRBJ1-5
TGTGCCTGGAGTGGAGGACAGGGTGGGCAGCCCCAGCATTTT
CAWSGGQGGQPQHF
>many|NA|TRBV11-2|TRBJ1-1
TGTGCCAGCAGCTTAGGTGTTCCTGAAGCTTTCTTT
CASSLGVPEAFF
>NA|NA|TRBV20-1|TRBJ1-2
TGCAGTGCTCCACAGGGATCGAATTATGGCTACGCCTTC
CSAPQGSNYGYAF
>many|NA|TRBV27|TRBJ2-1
TGTGCCAGCAGTCCGCAGGCCCGGGATGAGCAGTTCTTC
CASSPQARDEQFF
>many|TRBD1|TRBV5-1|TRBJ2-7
TGCGCCAGCAGCCCGGGACAGACCTACGAGCAGTACTTC
CASSPGQTYEQYF
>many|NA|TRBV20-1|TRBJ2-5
TGCAGTGCTAGAGATCCCTGGGCCCAGGCGACCCAGTACTTC
CSARDPWAQATQYF
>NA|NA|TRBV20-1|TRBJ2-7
TGCAGTGCTAGAGGGTCGGGGCTGAACTACGAGCAGTACTTC
CSARGSGLNYEQYF
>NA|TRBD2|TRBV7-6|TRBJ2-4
TGTGCCGGCAGCAAGGGACTAGCGGGGGGCTTAGCCAAAAACATACAGTACTTC
CAGSKGLAGGLAKNIQYF
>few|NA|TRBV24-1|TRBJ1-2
TGTGCCACCAGTGATTCCGGGCTGACCTATGGCTACACCTTC
CATSDSGLTYGYTF
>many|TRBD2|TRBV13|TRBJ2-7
TGTGCCAGCAGCTTAAGAGGCGGGACTAGCGCCCACGAGCAGTACTTC
CASSLRGGTSAHEQYF
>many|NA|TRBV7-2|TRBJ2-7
TGTGCCAGCAGCGCCCTCTCCTACGAGCAGTACTTC
CASSALSYEQYF
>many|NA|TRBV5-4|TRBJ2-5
TGTGCCAGCAGCTTGGGCTCTAGCCAAGAGACCCAGTACTTC
CASSLGSSQETQYF
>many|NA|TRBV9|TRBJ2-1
TGTGCCAGCAGCGTGAGGGCAGGGTACTCCTACAATGAGCAGTTCTTC
CASSVRAGYSYNEQFF
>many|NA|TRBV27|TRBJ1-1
TGTGCCAGCAGTTATTCCTCGAACACTGAAGCTTTCTTT
CASSYSSNTEAFF
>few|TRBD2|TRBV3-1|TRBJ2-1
TGTGCCAGCAGCCAAGATCGGTCGGTCCGGACTAGCGGTTTCAATGAGCAGTTCTTC
CASSQDRSVRTSGFNEQFF
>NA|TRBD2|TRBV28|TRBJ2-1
TGTGCCAGCAGTCTGCTAGCGGGAGGGACTAGCAATGAGCAGTTCTTC
CASSLLAGGTSNEQFF
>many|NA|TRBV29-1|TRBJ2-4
TGCAGCGTTGAAGTTCGTACAGAAAACATTCAGTACTTC
CSVEVRTENIQYF
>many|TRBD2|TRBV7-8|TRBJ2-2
TGTGCCAGCAGCTTAAGCTTTAGCGGGGGCTCGACCGGGGAGCTGTTTTTT
CASSLSFSGGSTGELFF
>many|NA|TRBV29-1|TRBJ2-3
TGCAGCTTTCCCAGGGAGGATACGCAGTATTTT
CSFPREDTQYF
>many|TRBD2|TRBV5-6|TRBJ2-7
TGTGCCAGCAGCTCCGGACTAGCGGTTTACGAGCAGTACTTC
CASSSGLAVYEQYF
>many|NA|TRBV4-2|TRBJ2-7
TGTGCCAGCAGCCCGACCGGGACACTCTACGAGCAGTACTTC
CASSPTGTLYEQYF
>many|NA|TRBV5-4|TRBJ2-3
TGTGCCAGCAGCTTCGGGGGGCCAGATACGCAGTATTTT
CASSFGGPDTQYF
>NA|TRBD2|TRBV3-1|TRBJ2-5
TGTGCCAGCAGCCCCCAGAGTTCGGGTCTAGCGGGGAAAGGACGGGAGTCCCAGTACTTC
CASSPQSSGLAGKGRESQYF
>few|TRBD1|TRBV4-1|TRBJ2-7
TGCGCCAGCAGCCAGCCAGGGGGCTGGAACGAGCAGTACTTC
CASSQPGGWNEQYF
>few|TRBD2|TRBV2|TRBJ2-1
TGTGCCAGCAGTGGGGAGGGGCCCTACAATGAGCAGTTCTTC
CASSGEGPYNEQFF
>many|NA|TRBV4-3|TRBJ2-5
TGCGCCAGCAGCCAAGATCTAGCGGCAGGGGCGGAGCAAGAGACCCAGTACTTC
CASSQDLAAGAEQETQYF
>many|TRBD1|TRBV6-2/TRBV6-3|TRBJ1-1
TGTGCCAGCAATCTACCGGGACAGGGCCCTGAAGCTTTCTTT
CASNLPGQGPEAFF
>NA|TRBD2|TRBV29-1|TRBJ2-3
TGCAGCGTAAGGGGACTAGCGAGCACAGATACGCAGTATTTT
CSVRGLASTDTQYF
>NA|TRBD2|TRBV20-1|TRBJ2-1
TGCAGTGCTAGCCCGGGACTAGCGGGAGACTACAATGAGCAGTTCTTC
CSASPGLAGDYNEQFF
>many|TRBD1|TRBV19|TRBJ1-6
TGTGCCAGCAAAGAGACAGGGGCAAATTCACCCCTCCACTTT
CASKETGANSPLHF
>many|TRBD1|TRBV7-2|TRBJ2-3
TGTGCCAGCAGCCGACCACAGGACAGGTACACAGATACGCAGTATTTT
CASSRPQDRYTDTQYF
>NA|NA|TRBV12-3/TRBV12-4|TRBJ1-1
TGTGCCAGCAGTTTCTTTGAGGGGTCGAACACTGAAGCTTTCTTT
CASSFFEGSNTEAFF
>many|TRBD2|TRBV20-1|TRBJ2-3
TGCAGTGCGACTAGCGGGAGTTCTGGAGGGACAGATACGCAGTATTTT
CSATSGSSGGTDTQYF
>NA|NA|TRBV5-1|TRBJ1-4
TGCGCCAGCAGCCCGGCCCCAGGCAGTGAAAAACTGTTTTTT
CASSPAPGSEKLFF
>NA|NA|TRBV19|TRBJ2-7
TGTGCCAGCGCGCCAGGGACATCTGGGGCCTACGAGCAGTACTTC
CASAPGTSGAYEQYF
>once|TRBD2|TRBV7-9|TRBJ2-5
TGTGCCAGCAGCTCGACGCGGGGGGGGGGAGGCGAGACCCAGTACTTC
CASSSTRGGGGETQYF
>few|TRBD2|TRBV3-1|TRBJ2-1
TGTGCCAGCAGCCAAGACGTTCGGCTAGCGGGAGTCGAGGAGCAGTTCTTC
CASSQDVRLAGVEEQFF
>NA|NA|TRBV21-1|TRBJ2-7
TGTGCCAGCAGCCTAGGGTCTAGCGGGAGGGAGGAGCAGTACTTC
CASSLGSSGREEQYF
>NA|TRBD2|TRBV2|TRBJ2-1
TGTGCCAGCAGTGACCCAAGCGGGAGCTTCGACAATGAGCAGTTCTTC
CASSDPSGSFDNEQFF
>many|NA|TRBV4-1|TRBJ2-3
TGCGCCAGCAGGGGCGGGATCACAGATACGCAGTATTTT
CASRGGITDTQYF
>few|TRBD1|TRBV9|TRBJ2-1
TGTGCCAGCAGCGTAGTCGGGACAGGGGCCAATGAGCAGTTCTTC
CASSVVGTGANEQFF
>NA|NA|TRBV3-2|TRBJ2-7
TGTGCCAGCATTGTTCCTCTAGCGGGAGGTGCCTACGAGCAGTACTTC
CASIVPLAGGAYEQYF
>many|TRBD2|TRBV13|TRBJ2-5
TGTGCCAGCAGCCCGGGACTAGCGGGAGCCCGAGAGACCCAGTACTTC
CASSPGLAGARETQYF
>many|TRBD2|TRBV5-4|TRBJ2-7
TGTGCCAGCAGCGGGGGACTAGCGGGAAGGTACGAGCAGTACTTC
CASSGGLAGRYEQYF
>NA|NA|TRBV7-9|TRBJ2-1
TGTGCCACGGAAAGAAGGCAGGGGTACAATGAGCAGTTCTTC
CATERRQGYNEQFF